The 25 T cell receptor beta chains presented below share a single source sample, sequenced in a study of T-cell memory formation after mild COVID-19 (dated by TCRdb to 2020 to 2023). Library prep was done by 5' RACE. The sequencer was an Illumina NovaSeq 6000. TCRdb redid the processing of the public reads, applying fastp at Q25 and MiXCR, and retained in-frame beta chains. CDR3 protein duplicates are merged, each entry listing the most common genes and DNA. The sample records under 250,000 distinct CDR3 sequences, roughly 10% of which are singletons. Approximately 2.8% of the sample is held by the ten biggest clonotypes. The sequencing input was PBMCs or a T cell subset sorted from them (not recorded which). The receptors come from a man between 18 and 35 years old who had mild COVID-19 (a few samples of this study predate the infection). The sample titles of this study are shuffled in the database, so cell type and time point are left out; the donor was told from shared clones.

This clonotype was observed a few times. A junction boundary mismatches the germline segment, possibly from a read error. The chain combines TRBV2 with TRBJ2-5, with D perhaps TRBD1 or TRBD2 (5 bases each). CDR3 length: 12 residues. Germline V gives CDR1 SNHLY, CDR2 FYNNEI. The DNA of the CDR3 is TGTGCCAGCAGTGAAGCAGGGAGTGGGGGTAACTTC. It translates to CASSEAGSGGNF.

The chain employs TRBV7-2 and TRBJ1-6; D is perhaps TRBD1 (6 bases). The CDR3 consists of 15 residues. In germline, CDR1 is SGHTA, CDR2 FQGNSA. Trimming cost V 4 bases and J 9 bases, with 16 bases left between them. DNA for the CDR3: TGTGCCAGCAGCTCAGAGGGGGGGGAGGGTTCACCCCTCCACTTT. As protein: CASSSEGGEGSPLHF.

The chain recombines TRBV28 with TRBJ2-7, with TRBD2 matching over 7 bases. The germline V gene encodes CDR1 MDHEN and CDR2 SYDVKM. With V trimmed by 4 bases and J by 0 bases, 6 bases remained unmatched. The CDR3 totals 15 residues. The CDR3 sequence: CASSSQAGRSYEQYV. The CDR3 DNA sequence: TGTGCCAGCAGTTCCCAAGCGGGGCGCTCCTACGAGCAGTACGTC.

The V call is TRBV5-1, the J call TRBJ2-3; D not resolved. This CDR3 has 12 amino acids. V was pared by 3 bases and J by 5 bases, with 7 bases between. Germline V lookup: CDR1 SGHRS, CDR2 YFSETQ. CDR3 sequence (DNA): TGCGCCAGCAGCTCCAATCAAGATACGCAGTATTTT. This codes for CASSSNQDTQYF.

A remark on this clonotype: A junction boundary mismatches the germline segment, possibly from a read error. This chain joins TRBV4-1 and TRBJ1-5; no firm D call. CDR1 and CDR2 from the germline V gene are MGHRA and YSYEKL. The CDR3 runs 15 residues. CDR3 sequence reads: CARSQATGSNQPQHF. CDR3 sequence (DNA): TGCGCCAGAAGCCAAGCCACCGGTAGCAATCAGCCCCAGCATTTT.

This clonotype was counted between two and nine times. This chain connects TRBV24-1 to TRBJ2-7; perhaps TRBD1 as D (6 bases). Per the germline V gene, CDR1 is KGHDR and CDR2 is SFDVKD. The CDR3 runs to 16 residues. The germline V and J ends were trimmed by 7 bases and 3 bases, with 21 bases remaining between them. The CDR3 DNA follows: TGTGCCACCAGGCCGCAAAATGGACAGAGCTACTACGAGCAGTACTTC. Amino acids: CATRPQNGQSYYEQYF.

This sequence joins TRBV2 and TRBJ2-1, with 7 bases that match TRBD1. The V gene's germline CDR1 is SNHLY and CDR2 FYNNEI. This CDR3 spans 16 amino acids. V was clipped by 2 bases and J by 9 bases; unmatched bases: 13. CDR3 DNA: TGTGCCAGCAGTGAATCCTGGACCTGGAGACAGGGTGAGCAGTTCTTC. Translation: CASSESWTWRQGEQFF.

This clonotype was seen more than once but under ten times. The gene calls are TRBV7-2 and TRBJ2-7; D unclear. This CDR3 comprises 14 residues. V gave up 1 base and J gave up 0 bases, with 7 bases separating them. Germline V CDR1 and CDR2: SGHTA, FQGNSA. CDR3 loop: CASSLGRSSYEQYF. CDR3 in DNA: TGTGCCAGCAGCTTAGGGCGGAGCTCCTACGAGCAGTACTTC.

The rearrangement joins TRBV20-1 to TRBJ1-1, with unresolved D. V gave up 7 bases and J gave up 0 bases, with 15 bases separating them. Germline assignment: CDR1 DFQATT and CDR2 SNEGSKA (reference sequence). The CDR3 is 14 amino acids. CDR3 bases: TGCAGTGTCCTGGCACTCCCGGTGAACACTGAAGCTTTCTTT. This sequence encodes CSVLALPVNTEAFF.

A few counts support this clonotype. The V call is TRBV20-1, the J call TRBJ1-2; D unresolved. Germline lookup yields CDR1 DFQATT and CDR2 SNEGSKA (reference sequence). The CDR3 is 11 amino acids. V was shortened by 6 bases and J by 4 bases, with 9 bases between the two germline ends. This CDR3 is CSAGRSYGYTF. The CDR3 nucleotides are TGCAGTGCCGGGCGGAGCTATGGCTACACCTTC.

A few counts support this clonotype. This chain uses TRBV12-3 or TRBV12-4 with TRBJ1-6, with D possibly matching TRBD1 (5 bases). The CDR3 is 13 residues long. The ends were cut back, 5 bases at V and 8 bases at J, with 10 bases in the middle. The CDR3 sequence is CASSRRGHSPLHF. As DNA, the CDR3 is TGTGCCAGCAGTCGAAGGGGTCATTCACCCCTCCACTTT.

The chain links TRBV6-2 or TRBV6-3 to TRBJ2-2, with a possible D match to TRBD2 (6 bases). V lost 11 bases and J lost 1, with 20 bases in between. CDR3 size: 16 residues. The germline V gene has CDR1 MNHEY and CDR2 SVGEGT. The CDR3: CASTPQRARNTGELFF. The CDR3, as DNA: TGTGCCTCCACCCCGCAGCGGGCCAGGAACACCGGGGAGCTGTTTTTT.

This clonotype was recorded a few times. The V and J genes are TRBV20-1 and TRBJ1-1; a possible D gene is TRBD1 (5 bases). This CDR3 spans 12 amino acids. Germline values: CDR1 DFQATT, CDR2 SNEGSKA (reference sequence). V was pared by 5 bases and J by 1 base, with 8 bases between. CDR3 in DNA: TGCAGTGCTCACGGGGGGAACACTGAAGCTTTCTTT. This translates into CSAHGGNTEAFF.

This clonotype was picked up a small number of times. The rearrangement links TRBV7-9 to TRBJ1-3; no clear D gene. This CDR3 comprises 14 residues. The germline gives CDR1 SEHNR, CDR2 FQNEAQ (reference sequence). V lost 5 bases and J lost 0, with 8 bases in between. CDR3 sequence: CASSGVDSGNTIYF. As DNA, the CDR3 is TGTGCCAGCAGCGGGGTGGACTCTGGAAACACCATATATTTT. Using reference TRBV7-9 and TRBJ1-3 for the parts outside the CDR3, the full variable domain is DTGVSQNPRHKITKRGQNVTFRCDPISEHNRLYWYRQTLGQGPEFLTYFQNEAQLEKSRLLSDRFSAERPKGSFSTLEIQRTEQGDSAMYLCASSGVDSGNTIYFGEGSWLTVV.

This clonotype was seen ten or more times. This chain connects TRBV4-3 to TRBJ2-1; perhaps D is TRBD1 or TRBD2 (5 bases each). CDR3 length: 16 amino acids. The germline CDR1 and CDR2 sequences are LGHNA and YSLEER. Trimming removed 0 bases at V and 10 bases at J, with 19 bases between. CDR3 sequence: CASSQDYMFGGEEQFF. CDR3 in DNA: TGCGCCAGCAGCCAAGACTACATGTTTGGGGGTGAGGAGCAGTTCTTC.

This clonotype turned up a few times. This chain connects TRBV27 to TRBJ1-3, with D perhaps TRBD1 (5 bases). The CDR3 consists of 15 residues. Germline V gene lookup returns CDR1 MNHEY and CDR2 SMNVEV (reference sequence). Trimming removed 3 bases from V and 4 bases from J, with 13 bases in between. The CDR3 loop is CASSFGPWGGNTIYF. As DNA, the CDR3 is TGTGCCAGCAGTTTTGGGCCCTGGGGCGGAAACACCATATATTTT.

This clonotype came up once. The chain employs TRBV5-1 and TRBJ1-4; D not certain. This CDR3 has 15 residues. Trimming cost V 0 bases and J 6 bases, with 12 bases left between them. The germline CDR1 and CDR2 sequences are SGHRS and YFSETQ. DNA for the CDR3: TGCGCCAGCAGCTTGGGCAGTAGCCCCTATGAAAAACTGTTTTTT. This gives the protein CASSLGSSPYEKLFF.

This clonotype was detected ten times or more. In DNA, the CDR3 is TGTGCCAGCAGGTCGACGCAGGGTAATGAAAAACTGTTTTTT. This codes for CASRSTQGNEKLFF. This chain joins TRBV12-3 or TRBV12-4 and TRBJ1-4, with D possibly matching TRBD1 (5 bases). This CDR3 is 14 amino acids long. The V end lost 6 bases, the J end lost 4 bases, and 12 bases lay between the germline ends.

Ten or more counts support this clonotype. V and J are TRBV5-1 and TRBJ2-5, with D unclear. The CDR3 is made up of 13 amino acids. V lost 2 bases and J lost 1, with 6 bases in between. Germline values: CDR1 SGHRS, CDR2 YFSETQ. For the CDR3, the DNA is TGCGCCAGCAGCTTACAACCCCAAGAGACCCAGTACTTC. Amino acid sequence: CASSLQPQETQYF.

V gene TRBV3-1 combines with J gene TRBJ2-4; 10 bases align to TRBD2. The length of the CDR3 is 16 residues. The trim removed 2 bases at V and 1 base at J, leaving 2 bases unmatched. CDR1 is LGHDT and CDR2 is YNNKEL in the germline V gene (reference sequence). The CDR3 nucleotides read TGTGCCAGCAGCCAAAATAGCGGGGGGGCCAAAAACATTCAGTACTTC. Protein product: CASSQNSGGAKNIQYF.

V usage is TRBV4-3 and J usage is TRBJ1-2, with TRBD1 as a possible D gene (5 bases). Per germline, CDR1 LGHNA and CDR2 YSLEER. The CDR3 totals 14 residues. The germline V and J ends were trimmed by 4 bases and 8 bases, with 17 bases remaining between them. CDR3 nucleotides: TGCGCCAGCAGCCCCGGGGGGAATAATGACGGCTACACCTTC. Translating it yields CASSPGGNNDGYTF.

The rearrangement links TRBV11-2 to TRBJ2-1; D is possibly TRBD2 (5 bases). Per the germline V gene, CDR1 is SGHAT and CDR2 is FQNNGV. V was pared by 1 base and J by 4 bases, with 11 bases between. The CDR3 runs 15 residues. CDR3 amino acids: CASSLARAGYNEQFF. CDR3 DNA: TGTGCCAGCAGCTTAGCGAGGGCTGGGTACAATGAGCAGTTCTTC.

This clonotype came up a few times. J is TRBJ1-1 and V is TRBV3-1; 8 positions match TRBD1. This CDR3 is 14 amino acids long. Losses at the gene ends were 1 base for V and 5 bases for J; bases not matched to a gene: 3. The germline V gene has CDR1 LGHDT and CDR2 YNNKEL (reference sequence). The CDR3 region has the DNA TGTGCCAGCAGCCAAGGGACAGGGACTACTGAAGCTTTCTTT. Residues: CASSQGTGTTEAFF.

This clonotype was seen more than once but under ten times. CDR3: CASSLEYTDTQYF. The DNA of the CDR3 is TGTGCCAGCAGCTTAGAGTACACAGATACGCAGTATTTT. The gene calls are TRBV7-2 and TRBJ2-3, with D uncertain. Germline-derived CDR1 and CDR2 are SGHTA and FQGNSA. This CDR3 is 13 amino acids long. The germline V and J ends were trimmed by 1 base and 2 bases, with 4 bases remaining between them.

This clonotype was counted between two and nine times. This chain links TRBV3-1 with TRBJ1-4; TRBD1 matches at 7 bases. The ends lost 6 bases at V and 4 bases at J; junction bases unmatched: 8. Germline CDR1 is LGHDT and CDR2 is YNNKEL (reference sequence). The CDR3 loop spans 15 amino acids. DNA of the CDR3: TGTGCCAGCAGTCGGCAGGGGGGGCTTAATGAAAAACTGTTTTTT. It translates to CASSRQGGLNEKLFF. The variable domain in full, with the rest retrieved from reference TRBV3-1 and TRBJ1-4, is DTAVSQTPKYLVTQMGNDKSIKCEQNLGHDTMYWYKQDSKKFLKIMFSYNNKELIINETVPNRFSPKSPDKAHLNLHINSLELGDSAVYFCASSRQGGLNEKLFFGSGTQLSVL.